A selection of T cell receptor beta chains follows, all from one sample in a study of blood T cell repertoires in COVID-19. Clones were sequenced by immunoSEQ multiplex PCR, and TCRdb holds only the in-frame ones, with some missing. Seen here are 450,000 or so clones, 70% to 90% observed once, and the top ten hold roughly 0.87%. Sequenced: peripheral blood. These receptors all come from a man aged 18 to 29 with COVID-19, enrolled during active disease. Each CDR3 is given with its conserved first and last residue. The D gene is left open where the match is weak. Only part of the rows carry a size: once, few, many, or a class if the clone is expanded.

TRBJ1-5,TRBV15,NA,17,TRBD1,TGTGCCACCAGCAGAGACCCCCCGGGACAGGGGGATCAGCCCCAGCATTTT,CATSRDPPGQGDQPQHF
TRBJ2-7,TRBV6-5,few,14,NA,TGTGCCAGCAGTTACAGGGCCAATAGGGGGGAGCAGTACTTC,CASSYRANRGEQYF
TRBJ2-2,TRBV7-6,NA,16,NA,TGTGCCAGCAGCTTAGCTGCGCGGGCGAACACCGGGGAGCTGTTTTTT,CASSLAARANTGELFF
TRBJ2-1,TRBV5-4,NA,13,TRBD1,TGTGCCAGCAGCGAGACAGGGCCCAATGAGCAGTTCTTC,CASSETGPNEQFF
TRBJ2-1,TRBV6-6,NA,17,TRBD1,TGTGCCAGCAGTCCACCAGCCGGACAGGTGGTGCGTAGTGAGCAGTTCTTC,CASSPPAGQVVRSEQFF
TRBJ2-7,TRBV28,NA,13,NA,TGTGCCACCGGCACTAGAAGTCCCTACGAGCAGTACTTC,CATGTRSPYEQYF
TRBJ2-2,TRBV7-8,NA,13,NA,TGTGCCAGCAGCTTAGCAGCCACCGGGGAGCTGTTTTTT,CASSLAATGELFF
TRBJ1-2,TRBV7-2,NA,13,TRBD1,TGTGCCAGCAGCTTGAATCAGGGGGATGGCTACACCTTC,CASSLNQGDGYTF
TRBJ2-7,TRBV7-9,NA,14,TRBD1,TGTGCCAGCAGCTCGGACAGGGCTTCTGACGAGCAGTACTTC,CASSSDRASDEQYF
TRBJ2-3,TRBV29-1,NA,16,TRBD1,TGCAGCGTTGAAGATGGTGGTGAGGGGGCCCCAGATACGCAGTATTTT,CSVEDGGEGAPDTQYF
TRBJ2-1,TRBV14,once,20,TRBD2,TGTGCCAGCAGCCAAGATCAAGTAGCGGGGGGGAAGTGGTCCCGCAATGAGCAGTTCTTC,CASSQDQVAGGKWSRNEQFF
TRBJ2-1,TRBV5-1,NA,14,TRBD2,TGCGCCAGCAGCTTCGAGCGGGGGTTCGATGAGCAGTTCTTC,CASSFERGFDEQFF
TRBJ1-2,TRBV2,NA,14,TRBD1,TGTGCCAGCACCGAGGGACAGGTGGTCTTAGGCTACACCTTC,CASTEGQVVLGYTF
TRBJ2-3,TRBV3-1/TRBV3-2,once,15,TRBD2,TGTGCCAGCAGCCAAGTACAGCGGGAGGTAGATACGCAGTATTTT,CASSQVQREVDTQYF
TRBJ1-2,TRBV12-3/TRBV12-4,NA,13,NA,TGTGCCAGCAGAGCCCAGGGTAACTATGGCTACACCTTC,CASRAQGNYGYTF
TRBJ2-3,TRBV18,NA,15,TRBD1,TGTGCCAGCTCCTTCGGACAGGGGGCTACAGATACGCAGTATTTT,CASSFGQGATDTQYF
TRBJ2-3,TRBV27,NA,12,NA,TGTGCCAGCAGTCACACCACAGATACGCAGTATTTT,CASSHTTDTQYF
TRBJ2-7,TRBV7-9,NA,17,NA,TGTGCCAGCAGCTTACAAGGCGGGGTCGGCAGCTCCTACGAGCAGTACTTC,CASSLQGGVGSSYEQYF
TRBJ2-5,TRBV10-2,NA,14,NA,TGCGCCAGCAGTGATCACCGGGTCCAAGAGACCCAGTACTTC,CASSDHRVQETQYF
TRBJ2-2,TRBV27,NA,14,NA,TGTGCCAGCAGTCTGACACTTAATACCGGGGAGCTGTTTTTT,CASSLTLNTGELFF
TRBJ2-7,TRBV5-1,NA,12,TRBD2,TGCGCCAGCAGTTGGGGGGGTTACGAGCAGTACTTC,CASSWGGYEQYF
TRBJ2-2,TRBV11-3,NA,17,TRBD2,TGTGCCAGCAGCTTAGAATGGAGTAGCGGGGTCGCCGGGGAGCTGTTTTTT,CASSLEWSSGVAGELFF
TRBJ2-5,TRBV4-1,once,15,NA,TGCGCCAGCAGCCAGAGGCGAGGGATAGGGGAGACCCAGTACTTC,CASSQRRGIGETQYF
TRBJ2-2,TRBV25-1,NA,14,NA,TGTGCCAGCAGTGAGGACCGGGAGACCGGGGAGCTGTTTTTT,CASSEDRETGELFF
TRBJ2-6,TRBV9,NA,16,TRBD1,TGTGCCAGCAGCGTAGACAGGGGCTCTGGGGCCAACGTCCTGACTTTC,CASSVDRGSGANVLTF
TRBJ1-1,TRBV19,NA,15,NA,TGTGCCAGTACCCTGAGCGGGGGACGGAACACTGAAGCTTTCTTT,CASTLSGGRNTEAFF
TRBJ1-5,TRBV18,NA,14,NA,TGTGCCAGCTCACCCGTCGACGGAGATCAGCCCCAGCATTTT,CASSPVDGDQPQHF
TRBJ1-2,TRBV29-1,NA,12,TRBD1,TGCAGCGCCGGGACAGGGAACTATGGCTACACCTTC,CSAGTGNYGYTF
TRBJ1-2,TRBV9,NA,15,NA,TGTGCCAGCAGCCCGGAGTGGGGGGTGGACTATGGCTACACCTTC,CASSPEWGVDYGYTF
TRBJ2-7,TRBV5-4,NA,13,NA,TGTGCCAGCAGCTTGGAGGCAGGGGGGCAGCAGTACTTC,CASSLEAGGQQYF
TRBJ2-2,TRBV7-9,NA,16,NA,TGTGCCAGCAGCTTAGGGCCGGGGTCGAACACCGGGGAGCTGTTTTTT,CASSLGPGSNTGELFF
TRBJ2-1,TRBV5-1,NA,18,NA,TGCGCCAGCAGACCCATAGAGTTCGGGAGGGACAGGGACGGGGAGCAGTTCTTC,CASRPIEFGRDRDGEQFF
TRBJ1-3,TRBV3-1/TRBV3-2,NA,14,NA,TGTGCCAGCACCCTAGGGGGAACTGGAAACACCATATATTTT,CASTLGGTGNTIYF
TRBJ2-2,TRBV5-1,NA,15,TRBD1,TGCGCCAGCTCCCAAGGGACAGGGGGTTTCGGGGAGCTGTTTTTT,CASSQGTGGFGELFF
TRBJ2-3,TRBV7-9,NA,13,NA,TGTGCCAGCAGCTTACCTCCGGGACACAGGCAGTATTTT,CASSLPPGHRQYF
TRBJ2-1,TRBV30,NA,12,NA,TGTGCCTGGAGTGTAAATAAAAATGAGCAGTTCTTC,CAWSVNKNEQFF